This paragraph reports one TCR beta chain. The antigen this receptor binds is unknown. It has no much larger one-base neighbor in the sample; base qualities were not kept. The data were taken from a study of blood T cell repertoires in COVID-19 (dated by TCRdb to about 2020). Study-wide context: The collaborator samples originated in the United States, Italy and Spain and spanned the acute and convalescent phases of COVID-19. The material from the prospective study consisted of cDNA or gDNA derived from T cells, B-cell-depleted T cells, or PBMCs. Subjects who had been exposed to COVID-19, were actively infected with it, or had recovered from it provided the deeply sampled blood TCRbeta repertoires that made up the dataset. A freely available public database, intended as a resource for researchers studying the immune response to SARS-CoV-2, is where the repertoires were released. Samples came from the ongoing ImmuneRACE study (first 160 participants) plus 1,254 subjects from 6 global collaborators. Nearly every sample came with metadata listing a de-identified subject ID, COVID-19 status, age in years and sex. HLA class I and class II types, where available, came from metadata supplied by the sample provider rather than from assay-based typing. Here is what the overall study found, with its caveats: The quantity of clinical and demographic metadata differed by source and by participant and was supplied without curation.

TCRbeta CDR3 regions were amplified from genomic DNA using the immunoSEQ Assay, a bias-controlled multiplex PCR. The original methods were these. Nucleated cell counts per sample were estimated from amplification of reference gene primers within the assay. Sequence reads were collapsed and filtered to measure the absolute abundance of every unique TCRbeta CDR3 rearrangement. For each sample, productive Simpson clonality was calculated by taking the square root of Simpson's diversity index across productive rearrangements. TCRdb re-hosts the immuneACCESS table, in-frame sequences only. Its copies lack some clones; in the studies checked, an unresolved V gene accounts for under half of them, and the cause for the rest is not known. V and J calls and clone size come straight from that table; D and trimming were deduced from the DNA. The table for this sample lists around 250,000 clones; approximately 90% of them were counted only once. The ten largest clones add up to roughly 4% of the sample.

The germline V gene yields SGHVS for CDR1 and FNYEAQ for CDR2. Spanning cysteine to phenylalanine, the CDR3 consists of 15 amino acids. The retained sequence is limited to the CDR3, 45 bases, with the frame set at the first base. The junction shows trimming of 3 bases on V and 2 bases on J, and the gene matches do not reach 3 bases of it. Each collaborating institution followed its own protocols to collect whole blood in K2EDTA tubes. For TCRbeta analysis, collaborators shipped samples as frozen whole blood, isolated PBMCs, or DNA extracted from either of those sample types. This TCR derives from a young man with active or convalescent COVID-19. This sequence uses TRBV7-6 and TRBJ2-2, with 7 bases aligning to TRBD2. Specimen: peripheral blood. The nucleotide sequence reads TGTGCCAGCAGCTTGTCTAGCGGAAACACCGGGGAGCTGTTTTTT. It specifies CASSLSSGNTGELFF.